This TCR beta chain derives from a study of a mutant IDH1 vaccine in newly diagnosed glioma. TCRdb's table, derived via immunoSEQ multiplex PCR, lists solely in-frame clones and lacks some. The table records just over 60,000 clones, roughly 80% of them present only once. This clone was seen only once. What it binds is unknown. Germline V gene lookup returns CDR1 MGHRA and CDR2 YSYEKL. Deletions cut 4 bases from V and 6 bases from J, with 15 bases between. The CDR3 has 14 amino acids. Overall study findings and caveats: It was about 95% of patients that developed vaccine-induced immune responses.

Time point described: week 47, end of study. Every single dose of the vaccine, 300 ug of mutant IDH1 20-mer peptide, came with topical imiquimod. Tumors from donors were new WHO grade 3 or 4 IDH1-mutant astrocytomas with ATRX loss. The sequence derives from a man aged 30 to 39 with glioma. The material was PBMCs, obtained from a glioma patient whose treatment included an IDH1 peptide vaccine. This rearrangement joins TRBV4-1 to TRBJ1-2, with D maybe TRBD1 (6 bases). Here the CDR3 DNA reads TGCGCCAGCAGCCCAGGACAGACCGGCCATGGCTACACCTTC. It translates to CASSPGQTGHGYTF.